This entry lists 27 T cell receptor beta chains sequenced from one sample in a study of technical replicates of blood from a handful of donors. Method: immunoSEQ multiplex PCR; TCRdb's copy keeps in-frame clones and lacks some. The sample shows roughly 80,000 clones, around 94% of them seen only once. The source material was T cells isolated from PBMCs. The receptors were sampled from a human donor in good health.

Comments on this clone: A read error may account for a junction end that differs from germline. V usage is TRBV6-5 and J usage is TRBJ1-2; 7 positions agree with TRBD1. Germline V gene lookup returns CDR1 MNHEY and CDR2 SVGAGI. CDR3 length equals 14 residues. The CDR3 protein is CASSTRGSPYVYTF. CDR3 DNA: TGTGCCAGCAGTACCAGGGGGTCACCCTATGTCTACACCTTC.

The J gene is TRBJ1-3, the V gene TRBV6-5; D remains ambiguous. The CDR3 loop spans 15 amino acids. Trimming removed 0 bases at V and 2 bases at J, with 8 bases between. Germline V lookup: CDR1 MNHEY, CDR2 SVGAGI. The CDR3 bases are TGTGCCAGCAGTTACTCAGAGGAGACTGGAAACACCATATATTTT. Translation gives CASSYSEETGNTIYF.

For the CDR3, the DNA is TGTGCCAGCAGCTCATTCCAGGGGGAAATGTCTGGAAACACCATATATTTT. It is translated as CASSSFQGEMSGNTIYF. The chain joins TRBV7-6 to TRBJ1-3, with 7 bases lining up with TRBD1. The J segment lost 1 base and the V segment lost 4 bases, leaving 10 bases of the junction unmatched. CDR1 and CDR2 (germline): SGHVS, FNYEAQ. The CDR3 spans 17 residues.

The chain recombines TRBV7-9 with TRBJ2-1, with a possible D match to TRBD2 (6 bases). The CDR3 is 14 amino acids. Germline CDR1 is SEHNR and CDR2 is FQNEAQ (reference sequence). Trimming removed 0 bases at V and 10 bases at J, with 13 bases between. The CDR3 loop is CASSLATLAWEQFF. Written as DNA, the CDR3 is TGTGCCAGCAGCTTAGCTACACTAGCATGGGAGCAGTTCTTC.

This clone has a handful of counts. The chain links TRBV2 to TRBJ1-1; possibly TRBD1 for D (5 bases). The germline CDR1 and CDR2 sequences are SNHLY and FYNNEI. V was clipped by 3 bases and J by 5 bases, with 7 bases between them. This CDR3 contains 12 residues. The CDR3 coding sequence is TGTGCCAGCAGTGAGCAGGGTACTGAAGCTTTCTTT. As protein: CASSEQGTEAFF.

The gene calls are TRBV11-2 and TRBJ1-2; 9 positions match TRBD1. The CDR3 consists of 15 residues. Losses at the gene ends were 3 bases for V and 4 bases for J; bases not matched to a gene: 6. CDR1 is SGHAT, CDR2 FQNNGV, per germline. CDR3 residues: CASSFGPDRGYGYTF. The CDR3 DNA reads as TGTGCCAGCAGCTTCGGCCCGGACAGGGGCTATGGCTACACCTTC.

CDR3 DNA sequence: TGTGCCAGTATGGACAGGAGAAGCAATCAGCCCCAGCATTTT. Protein product: CASMDRRSNQPQHF. The V call is TRBV19, the J call TRBJ1-5; 7 bases map to TRBD1. Germline trimming cut 7 bases from V and 1 base from J; bases unmatched to any gene: 4. Germline V CDR1 and CDR2: LNHDA, SQIVND (reference sequence). There are 14 residues in the CDR3.

This clone was seen once. The gene calls are TRBV4-1 and TRBJ2-1, with TRBD2 matching over 9 bases. There are 18 residues in the CDR3. The germline CDR1 and CDR2 sequences are MGHRA and YSYEKL. Trimming removed 0 bases from V and 8 bases from J; junction bases left unmatched: 14. The CDR3 sequence: CASSQEGVPSGRLDEQFF. In DNA, the CDR3 is TGCGCCAGCAGCCAAGAGGGGGTGCCCAGCGGGAGGTTAGATGAGCAGTTCTTC.

This clone was seen a single time. The junction and the germline gene differ at one end; a read error may be behind it. V usage is TRBV7-7 and J usage is TRBJ1-1; D not certain. The CDR3 consists of 13 residues. Germline-derived CDR1 and CDR2 are SSHAT and FNYEAQ (reference sequence). The CDR3 region has the DNA TGTGCTAGCAGCCCCTCGTTGAACACTGAAGCTTTCTTT. Its translation is CASSPSLNTEAFF.

V is TRBV5-6 and J is TRBJ1-2, with D maybe TRBD1 (5 bases). Trimming shortened V by 2 bases and J by 9 bases, and 17 bases separated the two germline ends. CDR1 is SGHDT, CDR2 YYEEEE, per germline. This CDR3 contains 14 residues. CDR3: CASSFLGQPNSYTF. In DNA, the CDR3 is TGTGCCAGCAGCTTTTTAGGACAACCAAATAGCTACACCTTC.

V gene TRBV30 combines with J gene TRBJ2-1; a possible D gene is TRBD2 (5 bases). CDR3 size: 14 residues. Germline V gene lookup returns CDR1 GTSNPN and CDR2 SVGIG (reference sequence). V was shortened by 7 bases and J by 0 bases, with 13 bases between the two germline ends. This CDR3 reads CASGGSSSYNEQFF. CDR3 coding DNA: TGTGCCTCCGGAGGTTCAAGCTCCTACAATGAGCAGTTCTTC.

This clone was seen only once. V and J are TRBV30 and TRBJ1-5; TRBD1 might be the D (5 bases). The germline CDR1 and CDR2 sequences are GTSNPN and SVGIG (reference sequence). V was trimmed by 3 bases and J by 4 bases, leaving 7 bases between them. This CDR3 has 12 amino acids. DNA of the CDR3: TGTGCCTGGAGGGGGCGGAATCAGCCCCAGCATTTT. Translating gives CAWRGRNQPQHF.

V is TRBV7-6 and J is TRBJ1-2; unclear D gene. V was pared by 3 bases and J by 2 bases, with 4 bases between. There are 12 residues in the CDR3. CDR1 SGHVS and CDR2 FNYEAQ come from the germline V gene. CDR3 protein: CASSFINYGYTF. The CDR3 DNA reads TGTGCCAGCAGCTTTATAAACTATGGCTACACCTTC.

The gene calls are TRBV11-3 and TRBJ2-7; a possible D gene is TRBD1 (5 bases). Per germline, CDR1 SGHNT and CDR2 YENEEA. The CDR3 consists of 15 residues. Trimming pared 1 base from V and 3 bases from J, leaving 13 bases between. In nucleotides, the CDR3 is TGTGCCAGCAGCTTAGTTCGAGCAGGGAACTACGAGCAGTACTTC. Its translation: CASSLVRAGNYEQYF.

The chain has TRBV25-1 and TRBJ1-1, with a possible D match to TRBD1 (6 bases). CDR1 and CDR2 from the germline V gene are MGHDK and SYGVNS. The V end lost 1 base, the J end lost 6 bases, and 15 bases lay between the germline ends. The CDR3 consists of 15 residues. The CDR3 bases are TGTGCCAGCAGTGAATTAGTCGGGGGGCTCGCTGAAGCTTTCTTT. It translates to CASSELVGGLAEAFF.

The V and J genes are TRBV5-4 and TRBJ2-6; no definite D call. The CDR3 covers 14 residues. The germline V gene encodes CDR1 SGHNT and CDR2 YYREEE (reference sequence). V was clipped by 3 bases and J by 4 bases, with 8 bases between them. DNA of the CDR3: TGTGCCAGCAGCTCGCAGTCCGGGGCCAACGTCCTGACTTTC. Translated: CASSSQSGANVLTF.

CDR3 sequence (DNA): TGCGCCAGCAGCTTGGGACATCTCAGGGGAAAACTGTTTTTT. It yields the protein CASSLGHLRGKLFF. The chain links TRBV5-1 to TRBJ1-4; maybe TRBD1 (6 bases). CDR3 length: 14 amino acids. Between the trimmed V and J ends, which lost 0 bases and 10 bases, there was a span of 13 bases. CDR1 SGHRS and CDR2 YFSETQ come from the germline V gene.

This rearrangement joins TRBV6-5 to TRBJ2-5; D is possibly TRBD2 (5 bases). The CDR3 has 14 residues. The germline V gene has CDR1 MNHEY and CDR2 SVGAGI. Trimming stripped 2 bases from V and 7 bases from J, with 14 bases between. CDR3 bases: TGTGCCAGCAGTTACCCCCCTGTCCGGGGGACCCAGTACTTC. Amino acid sequence: CASSYPPVRGTQYF.

J is TRBJ1-1 and V is TRBV5-1; 7 nucleotides match TRBD1. Germline values: CDR1 SGHRS, CDR2 YFSETQ. The V gene end was trimmed by 2 bases and the J gene end by 0 bases; junction bases not matched to a gene: 4. The length of the CDR3 is 15 residues. The CDR3 loop reads CASSLQGSMNTEAFF. For the CDR3, the DNA is TGCGCCAGCAGCTTACAGGGGAGCATGAACACTGAAGCTTTCTTT.

The rearrangement joins TRBV28 to TRBJ2-2, with 9 positions matching TRBD2. The CDR3 consists of 16 residues. The J segment lost 4 bases and the V segment lost 1 base, leaving 4 bases of the junction unmatched. The germline V gene has CDR1 MDHEN and CDR2 SYDVKM. DNA of the CDR3: TGTGCCAGCAGTTTATTGCTAGCGGGGCCCACCGGGGAGCTGTTTTTT. Amino acids: CASSLLLAGPTGELFF.

The J gene is TRBJ1-2, the V gene TRBV7-9; D remains unclear. The CDR3 length is 12 residues. V dropped 7 bases and J dropped 8 bases, with 14 bases sitting between them. Germline V gene data show CDR1 as SEHNR and CDR2 as FQNEAQ (reference sequence). The CDR3 region is CASTIGLHGYTF. The CDR3 DNA reads as TGTGCCAGCACCATCGGTCTTCACGGCTACACCTTC.

The chain couples TRBV7-2 to TRBJ2-3; possibly TRBD2 for D (5 bases). Germline V gene sequence: CDR1 SGHTA, CDR2 FQGNSA. With 6 bases removed from V and 2 bases from J, the gap between germline ends came to 15 bases. CDR3 length: 15 residues. CDR3 in DNA: TGTGCCAGCAGGTCAAACGGGGTGCCCACAGATACGCAGTATTTT. Translating it yields CASRSNGVPTDTQYF.

The CDR3 here is CASPGRGKTYEQYF. CDR3 DNA sequence: TGTGCCAGCCCCGGGAGGGGAAAAACCTACGAGCAGTACTTC. The chain is built from TRBV5-8 and TRBJ2-7; 8 bases map to TRBD2. Germline CDR1 reads SGHTS; CDR2 reads YDEGEE. This CDR3 comprises 14 residues. V shed 7 bases and J 2 bases; nucleotides not matched to a gene: 8.

The count of this clone is one. The rearrangement joins TRBV10-3 to TRBJ2-7, with no clear D. The CDR3 covers 12 residues. Per germline, CDR1 ENHRY and CDR2 SYGVKD. Trimming took 2 bases from V and 4 from J, leaving 6 bases between them. DNA for the CDR3: TGTGCCATCAGTGAGGCGGCTTACGAGCAGTACTTC. It translates to CAISEAAYEQYF.

The gene calls are TRBV30 and TRBJ2-7, with 9 bases aligning to TRBD1. Losses at the gene ends were 3 bases for V and 0 bases for J; bases not matched to a gene: 9. The CDR3 is 16 amino acids. Germline V CDR1 and CDR2: GTSNPN, SVGIG (reference sequence). The CDR3 region has the DNA TGTGCCTGGAGACAGACAGGGGGGCTACTCTCCTACGAGCAGTACTTC. The encoded protein is CAWRQTGGLLSYEQYF.

The genes are TRBV19 and TRBJ1-5, with TRBD1 as a possible D gene (5 bases). The germline CDR1 and CDR2 sequences are LNHDA and SQIVND (reference sequence). V lost 5 bases to trimming and J lost 7 bases, with 12 bases between them. The CDR3 extends over 13 amino acids. The CDR3, as DNA: TGTGCCAGTAGTTTGGGGGGTGAGCAGCCCCAGCATTTT. Its protein is CASSLGGEQPQHF.

The chain is built from TRBV7-2 and TRBJ2-2; 8 nucleotides match TRBD1. Germline CDR1 reads SGHTA; CDR2 reads FQGNSA. Trimming removed 5 bases from V and 4 bases from J; junction bases left unmatched: 3. The CDR3 spans 14 residues. The CDR3 DNA is TGTGCCAGCAGCGCCGACAGGGGCACCGGGGAGCTGTTTTTT. It yields the protein CASSADRGTGELFF.